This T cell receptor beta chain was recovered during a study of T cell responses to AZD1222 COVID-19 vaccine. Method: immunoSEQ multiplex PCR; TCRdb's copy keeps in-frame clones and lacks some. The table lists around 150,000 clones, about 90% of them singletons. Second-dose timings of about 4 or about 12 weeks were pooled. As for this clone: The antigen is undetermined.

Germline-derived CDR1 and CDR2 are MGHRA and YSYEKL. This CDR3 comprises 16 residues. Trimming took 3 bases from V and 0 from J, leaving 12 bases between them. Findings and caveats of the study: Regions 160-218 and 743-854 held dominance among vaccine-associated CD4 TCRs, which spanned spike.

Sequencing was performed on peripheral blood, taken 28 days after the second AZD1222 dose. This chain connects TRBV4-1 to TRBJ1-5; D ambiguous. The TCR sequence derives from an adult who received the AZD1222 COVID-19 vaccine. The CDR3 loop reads CASSHSRAHSNQPQHF. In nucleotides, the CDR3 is TGCGCCAGCAGCCATTCGAGGGCCCATAGCAATCAGCCCCAGCATTTT.